One sample yielded the 22 T cell receptor beta chains listed below, sequenced in a study of cytomegalovirus exposure and HLA in healthy donors. Both 60 Vbeta primers and 13 Jbeta primers went into the PCR. The repertoire was sequenced with immunoSEQ multiplex PCR; TCRdb's copy has only in-frame clones and lacks some. This sample has 77,000 or so clones, with around 75% found just once. Sequenced: PBMCs. Source of these receptors: a woman aged 40 to 50 in good health and CMV-seronegative.

The genes are TRBV5-4 and TRBJ2-3, with TRBD2 identical over 7 bases. CDR3 size: 17 residues. Losses at the gene ends were 2 bases for V and 1 base for J; bases not matched to a gene: 10. Per germline, CDR1 SGHNT and CDR2 YYREEE (reference sequence). CDR3 region: CASSFGDGRIGTDTQYF. Here the CDR3 DNA reads TGTGCCAGCAGCTTTGGGGACGGGAGGATAGGCACAGATACGCAGTATTTT.

The genes are TRBV19 and TRBJ1-2, with TRBD1 matching 7 bases. This CDR3 contains 13 residues. The germline V gene has CDR1 LNHDA and CDR2 SQIVND (reference sequence). J gave up 6 bases and V 5 bases, and 6 bases lay outside the gene matches. The CDR3: CASSGDREDGYTF. The DNA for the CDR3 is TGTGCCAGTAGTGGAGACAGGGAGGATGGCTACACCTTC.

CDR3 in amino acids: CASQPGRMAGELFF. The DNA for the CDR3 is TGTGCCAGCCAGCCCGGCAGGATGGCCGGGGAGCTGTTTTTT. The chain recombines TRBV27 with TRBJ2-2; D is ambiguous. Germline loops: CDR1 MNHEY, CDR2 SMNVEV (reference sequence). The CDR3 is 14 residues long. V lost 8 bases to trimming and J lost 6 bases, with 16 bases between them.

This chain joins TRBV1 and TRBJ2-2; TRBD1, the table's D call, was not compared with the DNA. TRBV1 is noted as a pseudogene. This CDR3 has 15 amino acids. This chain's CDR3 is CTSSQDRTVTGELFF. CDR3 nucleotide sequence: TGCACCAGCAGCCAAGATAGGACAGTCACCGGGGAGCTGTTTTTT.

The chain recombines TRBV28 with TRBJ1-2; D unresolved. CDR3 size: 12 residues. Per the germline V gene, CDR1 is MDHEN and CDR2 is SYDVKM. V was pared by 2 bases and J by 7 bases, with 8 bases between. DNA for the CDR3: TGTGCCAGCAGTTTACGTTACTCTGGCTACACCTTC. This sequence encodes CASSLRYSGYTF.

This clone was picked up a small number of times. The chain combines TRBV9 with TRBJ2-1; a weak D match, TRBD2 (6 bases). The V end was cut by 0 bases, the J end by 8 bases, with 12 bases between. CDR1 is SGDLS and CDR2 is YYNGEE in the germline V gene. This CDR3 region has 14 residues. The CDR3 nucleotides read TGTGCCAGCAGCGTAGGACCTAGCGTTGATGAGCAGTTCTTC. Encoded protein: CASSVGPSVDEQFF.

This sequence joins TRBV7-6 and TRBJ2-5, with 8 bases matching TRBD2. CDR1 and CDR2 (germline): SGHVS, FNYEAQ. CDR3 length: 19 residues. Trimming cost V 1 base and J 4 bases; bases outside gene matches: 17. The CDR3 DNA follows: TGTGCCAGCAGCTTAGTCCCCCTACTTAGCGGGGCGTCGGGAGAGACCCAGTACTTC. Protein: CASSLVPLLSGASGETQYF.

V usage is TRBV4-3 and J usage is TRBJ2-3, with 10 bases fitting TRBD2. With V trimmed by 2 bases and J by 4 bases, 6 bases remained unmatched. The V gene's germline CDR1 is LGHNA and CDR2 YSLEER. The CDR3 is 16 amino acids. CDR3 coding DNA: TGCGCCAGCAGCCAACTAGCGGGAGTTGGCCCAGATACGCAGTATTTT. Translation: CASSQLAGVGPDTQYF.

This clone occurred a few times. The CDR3 loop is CASSPTGRSNYGYTF. The CDR3 region has the DNA TGTGCCAGCAGCCCCACAGGGCGCTCTAACTATGGCTACACCTTC. The chain joins TRBV27 to TRBJ1-2; perhaps TRBD1 as D (6 bases). Per germline, CDR1 MNHEY and CDR2 SMNVEV (reference sequence). The V gene lost 6 bases and the J gene lost 0 bases, with 14 bases spanning the gap. The CDR3 spans 15 residues.

The chain combines TRBV27 with TRBJ1-2; no firm D call. CDR1 and CDR2 (germline): MNHEY, SMNVEV (reference sequence). Trimming took off 2 bases at V and 0 bases at J, with 4 bases between the two ends. There are 13 residues in the CDR3. The DNA for the CDR3 is TGTGCCAGCAGTTTAGTAGCTAACTATGGCTACACCTTC. Its protein product is CASSLVANYGYTF.

This chain connects TRBV7-9 to TRBJ1-2; 9 nucleotides align to TRBD1. V shed 2 bases, J shed 3 bases, and the junction held 7 bases outside the gene matches. The CDR3 extends over 16 amino acids. Germline V lookup: CDR1 SEHNR, CDR2 FQNEAQ (reference sequence). The CDR3 loop is CASSLSWTGADYGYTF. CDR3 bases: TGTGCCAGCAGCTTAAGCTGGACAGGGGCGGACTATGGCTACACCTTC.

The genes are TRBV28 and TRBJ2-5; unclear D gene. Gene TRBJ2-7 matches the end of the DNA better, so the J call may be wrong. The CDR3 loop spans 14 amino acids. Germline assignment: CDR1 MDHEN and CDR2 SYDVKM. The CDR3 coding sequence is TGTGCCAGCAGTTTGAGAGGCTATATCAACGAGCAGTACTTC. The encoded protein is CASSLRGYINEQYF.

The CDR3 protein is CASSPGGGRYEQYF. For the CDR3, the DNA is TGTGCCAGCAGCCCTGGGGGCGGACGCTACGAGCAGTACTTC. The J gene is TRBJ2-7, the V gene TRBV25-1, with D possibly matching TRBD1 (6 bases). The CDR3 runs to 14 residues. CDR1 is MGHDK, CDR2 SYGVNS, per germline. V was shortened by 6 bases and J by 3 bases, with 15 bases between the two germline ends.

This chain links TRBV7-2 with TRBJ2-5; 8 bases align to TRBD1. Germline assignment: CDR1 SGHTA and CDR2 FQGNSA. The CDR3 loop spans 15 amino acids. V shed 4 bases and J 2 bases; nucleotides not matched to a gene: 6. As DNA, the CDR3 is TGTGCCAGCAGCTCAAACGGACAGGGACAAGAGACCCAGTACTTC. Protein sequence: CASSSNGQGQETQYF. Variable domain in full (rest from reference TRBV7-2 and TRBJ2-5): GAGVSQSPSNKVTEKGKDVELRCDPISGHTALYWYRQSLGQGLEFLIYFQGNSAPDKSGLPSDRFSAERTGGSVSTLTIQRTQQEDSAVYLCASSSNGQGQETQYFGPGTRLLVL.

This chain links TRBV5-1 with TRBJ1-1, with 8 bases aligning to TRBD1. The germline CDR1 and CDR2 sequences are SGHRS and YFSETQ. CDR3 length: 14 amino acids. J was trimmed by 1 base and V by 3 bases; bases with no gene match: 2. This CDR3 is CASSSGTGNTEAFF. CDR3 coding DNA: TGCGCCAGCAGCTCCGGGACAGGGAACACTGAAGCTTTCTTT.

The CDR3 nucleotides read TGTGCCAGCAGTGAAGCCGAGGATCAAGAGACCCAGTACTTC. It encodes CASSEAEDQETQYF. This chain joins TRBV6-1 and TRBJ2-5; D uncertain. Trimming took off 0 bases at V and 2 bases at J, with 7 bases between the two ends. The length of the CDR3 is 14 residues. Germline V lookup: CDR1 MNHNS, CDR2 SASEGT.

This clone was observed once. The genes are TRBV6-1 and TRBJ1-1, with 8 bases that match TRBD1. The junction had 5 bases not matched to a gene; V was cut back by 1 base and J by 1 base. The germline CDR1 and CDR2 sequences are MNHNS and SASEGT. This CDR3 has 16 residues. The CDR3 reads CASSEGQGWRNTEAFF. CDR3 in DNA: TGTGCCAGCAGTGAAGGACAGGGGTGGAGGAACACTGAAGCTTTCTTT.

J is TRBJ2-7 and V is TRBV6-4; 7 nucleotides agree with TRBD1. Trimming at V came to 2 bases and at J to 0 bases, leaving 13 bases not matched to a gene. Germline CDR1 MRHNA, CDR2 SNTAGT. The CDR3 is made up of 18 amino acids. The CDR3 here is CASSDRDSFNSASYEQYF. The CDR3 nucleotides are TGTGCCAGCAGTGACCGGGACAGTTTCAATTCGGCCTCCTACGAGCAGTACTTC.

This sequence joins TRBV27 and TRBJ1-1, with unresolved D. Germline CDR1 MNHEY, CDR2 SMNVEV (reference sequence). CDR3 length: 14 residues. The V and J ends lost 2 bases and 5 bases respectively, with 12 bases between them. The CDR3 coding sequence is TGTGCCAGCAGTTTAGCCCCGGCGGGGACTGAAGCTTTCTTT. It specifies CASSLAPAGTEAFF.

Relative to its sample, this clone is medium-sized. V and J are TRBV15 and TRBJ2-6; perhaps TRBD2 as D (5 bases). This CDR3 region has 16 residues. Germline CDR1 LNHNV, CDR2 YYDKDF (reference sequence). Trimming removed 4 bases at V and 0 bases at J, with 10 bases between. The chain's CDR3 is CATSNGVVSGANVLTF. Here the CDR3 DNA reads TGTGCCACCAGCAACGGGGTCGTCTCTGGGGCCAACGTCCTGACTTTC. Using reference TRBV15 and TRBJ2-6 for the parts outside the CDR3, the full variable domain is DAMVIQNPRYQVTQFGKPVTLSCSQTLNHNVMYWYQQKSSQAPKLLFHYYDKDFNNEADTPDNFQSRRPNTSFCFLDIRSPGLGDTAMYLCATSNGVVSGANVLTFGAGSRLTVL.

J is TRBJ2-7 and V is TRBV28; D is unclear. V lost 2 bases and J 3 bases, leaving 5 bases between the germline ends. CDR3 length equals 12 residues. CDR1 is MDHEN and CDR2 is SYDVKM in the germline V gene. The CDR3 DNA follows: TGTGCCAGCAGTTTACCCCTCTACGAGCAGTACTTC. This gives the protein CASSLPLYEQYF.

This clone has more than one count but fewer than ten. The rearrangement links TRBV6-1 to TRBJ1-4, with D unresolved. This CDR3 has 15 amino acids. Germline-derived CDR1 and CDR2 are MNHNS and SASEGT. V lost 1 base and J lost 2, with 8 bases in between. The CDR3 sequence: CASSEGRATNEKLFF. CDR3 DNA sequence: TGTGCCAGCAGTGAAGGTCGAGCCACTAATGAAAAACTGTTTTTT.